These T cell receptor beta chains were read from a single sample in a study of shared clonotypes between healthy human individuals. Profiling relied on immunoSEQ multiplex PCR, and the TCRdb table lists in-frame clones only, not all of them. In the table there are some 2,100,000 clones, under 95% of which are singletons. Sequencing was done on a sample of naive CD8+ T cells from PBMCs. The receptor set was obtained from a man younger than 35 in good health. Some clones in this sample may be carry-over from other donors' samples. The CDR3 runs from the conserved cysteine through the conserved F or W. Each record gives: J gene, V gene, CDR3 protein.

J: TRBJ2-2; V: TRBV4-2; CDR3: CASSQERTAASGKGGELFF
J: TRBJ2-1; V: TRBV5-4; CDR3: CASTPGGLAGYSYNEQFF
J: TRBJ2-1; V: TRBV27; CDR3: CASSLSGSPSNEQFF
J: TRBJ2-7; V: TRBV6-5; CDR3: CASSYSLAETYEQYF
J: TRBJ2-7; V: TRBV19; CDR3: CASTPSPGLVNEQYF
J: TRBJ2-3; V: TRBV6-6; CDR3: CASLNGVGVTDTQYF
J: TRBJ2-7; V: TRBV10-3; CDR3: CAISESPGFGTYEQYF
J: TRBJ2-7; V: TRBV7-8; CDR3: CASSFPGQGSHEQYF
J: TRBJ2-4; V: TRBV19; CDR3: CASSLTAKNIQYF
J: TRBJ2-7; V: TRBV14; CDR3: CASSPRVSGDYEQYF
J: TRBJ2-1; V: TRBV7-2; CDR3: CASNLGRGFYNEQFF
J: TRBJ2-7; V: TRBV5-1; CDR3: CASSLEASLGEWHEQYF
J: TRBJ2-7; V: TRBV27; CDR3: CASSLSEGQRSYEQYF
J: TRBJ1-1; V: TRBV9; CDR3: CASSTDTSEAFF
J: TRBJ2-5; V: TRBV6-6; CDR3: CASSYSERGLQYF
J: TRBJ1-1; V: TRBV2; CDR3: CASSLTQLREWGTEAFF
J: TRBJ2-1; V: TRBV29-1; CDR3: CSVEVPSGTYNEQFF
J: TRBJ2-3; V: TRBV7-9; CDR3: CASSLAGQGAGDTQYF
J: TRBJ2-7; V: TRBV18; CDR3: CASSPPKGTYEQYF
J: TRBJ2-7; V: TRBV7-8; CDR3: CASSLVGRVSYEQYF
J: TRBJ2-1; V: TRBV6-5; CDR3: CASSLTGLAGYNEQFF
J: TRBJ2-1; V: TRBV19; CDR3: CASSIGQVWNNEQFF